These 21 T cell receptor beta chains were sequenced from one sample in a study of blood T cell repertoires in COVID-19. Profiled with immunoSEQ multiplex PCR; TCRdb holds only in-frame clones, not every one. The sample lists 200,000 to 250,000 clones; roughly 80% were seen once. The source material was PBMCs or T cells enriched from blood (not recorded which). The receptors were gathered from a man aged 60-69 years who had recovered from COVID-19.

This clone was detected ten times or more. J is TRBJ1-2 and V is TRBV6-5, with D maybe TRBD1 (5 bases). The CDR3 contains 15 residues. V lost 4 bases to trimming and J lost 0 bases, with 12 bases between them. The germline V gene has CDR1 MNHEY and CDR2 SVGAGI. The CDR3 loop is CASSSPRQSNYGYTF. The DNA for the CDR3 is TGTGCCAGCAGTTCCCCCCGACAGTCTAACTATGGCTACACCTTC.

The chain carries TRBV7-3 and TRBJ2-5, with TRBD2 as a possible D gene (5 bases). Germline V gene data show CDR1 as SGHTA and CDR2 as FQGTGA. The CDR3 length is 15 residues. Trimming pared 5 bases from V and 5 bases from J, leaving 18 bases between. CDR3 protein: CASSPSGSTSETQYF. The CDR3 DNA reads TGTGCCAGCAGCCCAAGCGGTAGCACGTCGGAGACCCAGTACTTC.

V gene TRBV6-5 combines with J gene TRBJ2-3; 7 positions agree with TRBD1. The CDR3 loop spans 14 amino acids. Trimming took 10 bases from V and 2 from J; bases not matched to a gene: 9. Germline V gene lookup returns CDR1 MNHEY and CDR2 SVGAGI. CDR3 in amino acids: CATKTGTNTDTQYF. The CDR3 nucleotides read TGTGCCACTAAGACAGGGACAAACACAGATACGCAGTATTTT.

J is TRBJ2-1 and V is TRBV7-2, with D possibly TRBD2 on 5 matching bases. The ends were cut back, 1 base at V and 7 bases at J, with 11 bases in the middle. Germline CDR1 is SGHTA and CDR2 is FQGNSA. This CDR3 has 14 residues. CDR3 nucleotide sequence: TGTGCCAGCAGCTTAGGCGGGCCGGGGAATGAGCAGTTCTTC. Amino acids: CASSLGGPGNEQFF.

V gene TRBV7-2 combines with J gene TRBJ2-2, with TRBD1 matching over 8 bases. This CDR3 contains 15 residues. V lost 5 bases, J lost 1 base, and 3 bases stayed unmatched. The germline gives CDR1 SGHTA, CDR2 FQGNSA. CDR3 nucleotide sequence: TGTGCCAGCAGCCTGGGACAGGTGAACACCGGGGAGCTGTTTTTT. Translation: CASSLGQVNTGELFF.

This clone is a singleton in its sample. J is TRBJ2-7 and V is TRBV19; 7 bases map to TRBD1. Germline V gene sequence: CDR1 LNHDA, CDR2 SQIVND (reference sequence). CDR3 length equals 14 residues. Trimming cost V 4 bases and J 2 bases; bases outside gene matches: 5. CDR3 region: CASSKPGQTYEQYF. CDR3 nucleotides: TGTGCCAGTAGTAAGCCGGGACAGACCTACGAGCAGTACTTC.

This clone was found once. This sequence joins TRBV6-5 and TRBJ1-2; 7 nucleotides line up with TRBD1. Germline values: CDR1 MNHEY, CDR2 SVGAGI. The J segment lost 8 bases and the V segment lost 2 bases, leaving 8 bases of the junction unmatched. The CDR3 sequence is 14 residues long. CDR3 sequence reads: CASSYTGQLSGYTF. The DNA of the CDR3 is TGTGCCAGCAGTTACACGGGACAGTTAAGCGGCTACACCTTC.

The chain uses TRBV11-2 and TRBJ1-2; D not resolved. Trimming removed 8 bases from V and 5 bases from J, with 18 bases in between. CDR1 and CDR2 from the germline V gene are SGHAT and FQNNGV. The CDR3 has 14 residues. CDR3 in DNA: TGTGCCAGCGCGGGCTCCCGGGGAGGTTATGGCTACACCTTC. Translating gives CASAGSRGGYGYTF.

The CDR3: CASSRTHGLANYEQYF. Here the CDR3 DNA reads TGTGCCAGCAGTCGAACTCACGGACTAGCCAACTACGAGCAGTACTTC. The chain recombines TRBV6-6 with TRBJ2-7, with 8 bases fitting TRBD2. J gave up 3 bases and V 5 bases, and 12 bases lay outside the gene matches. In germline, CDR1 is MNHNY, CDR2 SVGAGI (reference sequence). The CDR3 length is 16 residues.

About this clone itself: The same CDR3 arises from other DNA sequences in this sample as well. The rearrangement joins TRBV5-1 to TRBJ1-2, with D maybe TRBD1 (6 bases). This CDR3 has 13 residues. Germline CDR1 is SGHRS and CDR2 is YFSETQ. Trimming took off 0 bases at V and 3 bases at J, with 6 bases between the two ends. The chain's CDR3 is CASSLGQDYGYTF. The DNA for the CDR3 is TGCGCCAGCAGCTTGGGACAGGACTATGGCTACACCTTC. Together with reference TRBV5-1 and TRBJ1-2, the CDR3 gives the full variable domain: KAGVTQTPRYLIKTRGQQVTLSCSPISGHRSVSWYQQTPGQGLQFLFEYFSETQRNKGNFPGRFSGRQFSNSRSEMNVSTLELGDSALYLCASSLGQDYGYTFGSGTRLTVV.

The chain combines TRBV7-2 with TRBJ2-1, with D perhaps TRBD1 (5 bases). CDR1 SGHTA and CDR2 FQGNSA come from the germline V gene. Trimming stripped 0 bases from V and 9 bases from J, with 9 bases between. The CDR3 spans 13 residues. The CDR3 coding sequence is TGTGCCAGCAGCTTAGCGTCGCAGGGTGAGCAGTTCTTC. Its protein is CASSLASQGEQFF.

The V call is TRBV19, the J call TRBJ1-5; 7 nucleotides align to TRBD1. V shed 7 bases, J shed 4 bases, and the junction held 10 bases outside the gene matches. This CDR3 has 15 residues. Germline V gene sequence: CDR1 LNHDA, CDR2 SQIVND (reference sequence). The CDR3, as DNA: TGTGCCAGTACCTCACAGGGGTTAGGGAATCAGCCCCAGCATTTT. Translated: CASTSQGLGNQPQHF.

J is TRBJ1-2 and V is TRBV24-1; no definite D call. The CDR3 is made up of 13 amino acids. V lost 3 bases and J 1 base, leaving 5 bases between the germline ends. Germline V gene sequence: CDR1 KGHDR, CDR2 SFDVKD. Here the CDR3 DNA reads TGTGCCACCAGTGATCCTTTTAACTATGGCTACACCTTC. Its protein is CATSDPFNYGYTF.

The chain couples TRBV27 to TRBJ2-2, with a possible D match to TRBD1 (5 bases). V lost 10 bases and J lost 6, with 21 bases in between. CDR1 is MNHEY and CDR2 is SMNVEV in the germline V gene (reference sequence). This CDR3 region has 15 residues. CDR3 amino acids: CATRVGHMVPGELFF. The CDR3 coding sequence is TGTGCCACCAGGGTAGGACATATGGTCCCCGGGGAGCTGTTTTTT.

This chain joins TRBV27 and TRBJ1-5, with D tentatively TRBD1 (6 bases). This CDR3 contains 14 residues. Between the trimmed V and J ends, which lost 4 bases and 9 bases, there was a span of 16 bases. Germline CDR1 reads MNHEY; CDR2 reads SMNVEV (reference sequence). The chain's CDR3 is CASSYTGSFGPQHF. The CDR3 nucleotides are TGTGCCAGCAGTTATACAGGGTCTTTTGGGCCCCAGCATTTT.

Concerning this clone itself: At the DNA level, this CDR3 is encoded by other sequences in the same sample as well. The chain has TRBV6-2 or TRBV6-3 and TRBJ1-2; no definite D call. Trimming removed 6 bases at V and 2 bases at J, with 10 bases between. This CDR3 is 13 amino acids long. Germline CDR1 is MNHEY and CDR2 is SVGEGT. The CDR3: CASSPTGNYGYTF. For the CDR3, the DNA is TGTGCCAGCAGCCCCACGGGGAACTATGGCTACACCTTC.

This chain links TRBV7-8 with TRBJ2-5; a possible D gene is TRBD2 (5 bases). V was shortened by 5 bases and J by 4 bases, with 11 bases between the two germline ends. CDR3 size: 13 residues. Germline CDR1 is SGHVS and CDR2 is FQNEAQ. CDR3 amino acids: CASSRSVSETQYF. DNA for the CDR3: TGTGCCAGCAGCCGTAGCGTCTCAGAGACCCAGTACTTC.

V is TRBV5-6 and J is TRBJ1-5, with a tentative D call TRBD1 (6 bases). Germline V CDR1 and CDR2: SGHDT, YYEEEE. Deletions cut 4 bases from V and 7 bases from J, with 18 bases between. This CDR3 has 15 residues. This CDR3 reads CASSPGAGAAQPQHF. CDR3 bases: TGTGCCAGCAGCCCCGGGGCAGGGGCAGCGCAGCCCCAGCATTTT.

The rearrangement uses TRBV3-1 (or the pseudogene TRBV3-2) and TRBJ1-5; 10 bases fit TRBD1. From germline, CDR1 is LGHDT and CDR2 YNNKEL (reference sequence). The CDR3 loop spans 15 amino acids. J gave up 4 bases and V 1 base, and 1 base lay outside the gene matches. The CDR3 DNA sequence: TGTGCCAGCAGCCAAGGGACAGGGGGGAATCAGCCCCAGCATTTT. Translating it yields CASSQGTGGNQPQHF.

V gene TRBV19 combines with J gene TRBJ1-2; a weak D match, TRBD1 (6 bases). The CDR3 has 15 residues. Trimming pared 7 bases from V and 1 base from J, leaving 16 bases between. CDR1 and CDR2 (germline): LNHDA, SQIVND (reference sequence). The CDR3 DNA follows: TGTGCCAGTAATACAGGGACCCTTGGTAACTATGGCTACACCTTC. Translating gives CASNTGTLGNYGYTF.

The genes are TRBV4-2 and TRBJ1-1; 8 positions match TRBD1. Germline trimming cut 4 bases from V and 0 bases from J; bases unmatched to any gene: 13. Germline V CDR1 and CDR2: LGHNA, YNFKEQ. The CDR3 loop spans 18 amino acids. The CDR3 spells CASSRDAGTGFMNTEAFF. DNA for the CDR3: TGTGCCAGCAGCCGCGACGCCGGGACAGGATTCATGAACACTGAAGCTTTCTTT.